This TCR beta chain was recovered during a study of cytotoxic CD8 clonotypes in ibrutinib-treated CLL. Study information: Included were about a dozen relapsed/refractory and about 14 treatment-naive patients, of whom around 17 were IGHV unmutated. Study-wide points: Pretreatment clonality was elevated relative to age-matched healthy donors and paralleled circulating CD8+ T-cell counts. Patients with sustained remission and those progressing were sampled at differing times. Public clonotypes, rarely seen, contracted or held steady on treatment.

Per the germline V gene, CDR1 is SGHRS and CDR2 is YFSETQ. CDR3 length: 18 residues. V shed 5 bases and J 5 bases; nucleotides not matched to a gene: 13. A remark on this clone: Its antigen remains unidentified.

Clones were read by immunoSEQ multiplex PCR, and TCRdb kept only the in-frame ones, dropping some. The top ten hold around 5.1% of the sample, which has about 300,000 clones, about 72% seen once. The genes are TRBV5-1 and TRBJ2-1; 13 positions agree with TRBD2. Sequences were derived from PBMCs, sampled at disease progression, from a patient treated with ibrutinib. The origin of this receptor is a human donor with chronic lymphocytic leukemia. CDR3 protein: CASSGGGLGTSGNNEQFF. CDR3 DNA sequence: TGCGCCAGCAGTGGTGGGGGGCTTGGGACTAGCGGGAACAATGAGCAGTTCTTC.